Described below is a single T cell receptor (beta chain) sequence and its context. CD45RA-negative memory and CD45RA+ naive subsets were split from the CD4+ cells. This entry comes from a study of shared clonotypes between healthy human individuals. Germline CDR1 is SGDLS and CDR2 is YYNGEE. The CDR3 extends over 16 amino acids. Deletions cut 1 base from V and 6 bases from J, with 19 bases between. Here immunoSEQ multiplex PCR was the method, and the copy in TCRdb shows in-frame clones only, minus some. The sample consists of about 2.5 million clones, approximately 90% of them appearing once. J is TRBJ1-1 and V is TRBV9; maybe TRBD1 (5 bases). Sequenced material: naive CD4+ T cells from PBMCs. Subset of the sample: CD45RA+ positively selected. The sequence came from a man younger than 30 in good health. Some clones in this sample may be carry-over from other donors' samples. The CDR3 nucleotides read TGTGCCAGCAGCGTACTCTCGGGCAGGGTAGGGGCTGAAGCTTTCTTT. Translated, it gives CASSVLSGRVGAEAFF. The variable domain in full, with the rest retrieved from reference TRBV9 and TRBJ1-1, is DSGVTQTPKHLITATGQRVTLRCSPRSGDLSVYWYQQSLDQGLQFLIQYYNGEERAKGNILERFSAQQFPDLHSELNLSSLELGDSALYFCASSVLSGRVGAEAFFGQGTRLTVV.